This T cell receptor (beta chain) derives from a study of blood T cell repertoires in COVID-19. Across the study: Sources were T cells, B-cell-depleted T cells, or PBMCs; the material itself was cDNA or gDNA.

The protocol was immunoSEQ multiplex PCR, while the TCRdb copy is restricted to in-frame clones and leaves out a portion. The table includes around 260,000 clones, more than 80% detected once. Germline values: CDR1 SGHTA, CDR2 FQGNSA. V lost 4 bases to trimming and J lost 3 bases; unmatched junction nucleotides: 13. The CDR3 extends over 17 amino acids. The material sequenced was peripheral blood. This TCR was sampled from a woman between 25 and 40 years old with active or convalescent COVID-19. V usage is TRBV7-2 and J usage is TRBJ1-1; TRBD1 agrees at 8 bases. The CDR3: CASSWGQVTGWHTEAFF. DNA for the CDR3: TGTGCCAGCAGCTGGGGACAGGTCACGGGGTGGCACACTGAAGCTTTCTTT.